These 25 T cell receptor delta chains share one sample of origin, sequenced in a study of gamma-delta T cells after stem cell transplantation. TCRdb re-called clones from the RT-PCR reads using CATT. The sample lists about 2,000 delta-chain clones; roughly 23% were seen once. The sample taken for sequencing was gamma-delta T cells. These receptors were obtained from a human donor. It is not recorded whose cells these are; they may come from a transplant donor.

Of note for this clone: This may stem from a read error, because a much larger clone lies one nucleotide away. The chain links TRDV3 to TRDJ1; 7 bases match TRDD3. This CDR3 contains 14 residues. Germline V gives CDR1 TVYSNPD, CDR2 GDNSRS (reference sequence). The chain's CDR3 is CAHHLTGDTNKLIF. For the CDR3, the DNA is TGTGCCCACCATTTAACTGGGGACACCAATAAACTCATCTTT. The whole variable domain, remainder taken from reference TRDV3 and TRDJ1, is CDKVTQSSPDQTVASGSEVVLLCTYDTVYSNPDLFWYRIRPDYSFQFVFYGDNSRSEGADFTQGRFSVKHILTQKAFHLVISPVRTEDSATYYCAHHLTGDTNKLIFGKGTRVTVEP.

Points on this clone: Since a far larger clone is one base different, this is likely a read error. The identical CDR3 is also encoded by other nucleotide sequences in the sample. The chain links TRDV2 to TRDJ1; TRDD3 might be the D (6 bases). The germline V and J ends were trimmed by 4 bases and 0 bases, with 20 bases remaining between them. This CDR3 contains 17 residues. Germline V gene lookup returns CDR1 GEAIGNYY and CDR2 EKD. The CDR3 sequence: CACDPLTGKNYTDKLIF. Here the CDR3 DNA reads TGTGCCTGTGATCCCCTCACTGGGAAGAATTACACCGATAAACTCATCTTT.

In this sample, this clone is medium-sized. V gene TRDV1 combines with J gene TRDJ1; 10 positions match TRDD3. Germline V gene sequence: CDR1 TSWWSYY, CDR2 QGS. Germline trimming cut 0 bases from V and 0 bases from J; bases unmatched to any gene: 16. CDR3 size: 21 residues. The CDR3 reads CALGELAPRGDTPVYTDKLIF. DNA of the CDR3: TGTGCTCTTGGGGAACTAGCCCCACGGGGGGATACGCCGGTGTACACCGATAAACTCATCTTT.

This clone is medium-sized by share. The CDR3 sequence: CAHHLTGDTDKLIF. In DNA form, the CDR3 reads TGTGCCCACCATTTAACTGGGGACACCGATAAACTCATCTTT. This chain joins TRDV3 and TRDJ1; 7 positions agree with TRDD3. This CDR3 has 14 amino acids. With 5 bases clipped from V and 0 bases from J, the junction kept 9 bases outside the gene matches. The germline V gene has CDR1 TVYSNPD and CDR2 GDNSRS (reference sequence).

This clone was detected once. This DNA translates differently at residue 14 from the TCRdb protein, which is that of a much larger clone; a read error is likely, and the protein shown is the DNA's own translation. This chain connects TRDV2 to TRDJ1; D not resolved. In germline, CDR1 is GEAIGNYY, CDR2 EKD. This CDR3 region has 16 residues. The CDR3 is CACDTLSARYTDKPIF. CDR3 sequence (DNA): TGTGCCTGTGACACCCTATCCGCCAGGTACACCGATAAACCCATCTTT.

By share, this clone ranks as medium-sized. The chain combines TRDV2 with TRDJ1; 10 nucleotides line up with TRDD3. V lost 0 bases to trimming and J lost 0 bases; unmatched junction nucleotides: 15. The CDR3 is made up of 20 amino acids. CDR1 is GEAIGNYY and CDR2 is EKD in the germline V gene. CDR3 amino acids: CACDTVPRGIRERYTDKLIF. In DNA, the CDR3 is TGTGCCTGTGACACCGTTCCGAGGGGGATACGAGAGAGGTACACCGATAAACTCATCTTT.

This clone was detected only a few times. This likely came from a read error, as a far larger clone is one base away. This sample also contains other DNA sequences that code for the same CDR3. This chain connects TRDV2 to TRDJ1, with TRDD3 matching 8 bases. The CDR3 totals 17 residues. Germline V lookup: CDR1 GEAIGNYY, CDR2 EKD. V was pared by 1 base and J by 11 bases, with 20 bases of the junction left unmatched. The CDR3 protein is CACDTPGLSGIHGKLIF. The CDR3 nucleotides read TGTGCCTGTGACACTCCCGGTCTCTCGGGGATACATGGTAAGCTCATCTTT.

This clone was detected a few times. A far larger clone is a single base away, which makes a read error likely. Other DNA sequences from this sample encode an identical CDR3 as well. The V gene is TRDV2, the J gene TRDJ1; TRDD3 matches at 11 bases. This CDR3 region has 15 residues. CDR1 is GEAIGNYY and CDR2 is EKD in the germline V gene. CDR3 DNA: TGTGCCTGTGACACCCTGGGGGATACTTCCGATAAGCTCATCTTT. This gives the protein CACDTLGDTSDKLIF.

Judged by abundance, this clone is medium-sized. The CDR3 region has the DNA TGTGCCTGTGACACCGTTAGTCTACGGGGCGATAAACTCATCTTT. Translation: CACDTVSLRGDKLIF. The V gene is TRDV2, the J gene TRDJ1; D is uncertain. The CDR3 covers 15 residues. Between the trimmed V and J ends, which lost 0 bases and 4 bases, there was a span of 14 bases. Germline V gene data show CDR1 as GEAIGNYY and CDR2 as EKD.

In regard to this clone: It differs at one base from a far larger clone, so likely a read error. The V and J genes are TRDV2 and TRDJ1, with D unresolved. Germline V gene sequence: CDR1 GEAIGNYY, CDR2 EKD. This CDR3 region has 14 residues. CDR3 residues: CACNTLLKGDKLIF. CDR3 DNA sequence: TGTGCCTGTAACACGTTACTGAAAGGCGATAAACTCATCTTT.

Remarks on this clone: This likely reflects a read error, since a far larger clone is one base away. The chain recombines TRDV2 with TRDJ1; D is uncertain. Germline CDR1 is GEAIGNYY and CDR2 is EKD. V lost 3 bases and J lost 4, with 14 bases in between. This CDR3 is 14 amino acids long. The CDR3 here is CACDSLLKGDKLIF. In DNA form, the CDR3 reads TGTGCCTGTGACTCGTTACTGAAAGGCGATAAACTCATCTTT.

In its sample, this clone is large. The rearrangement uses TRDV2 and TRDJ3, with TRDD3 identical over 9 bases. CDR3 length equals 19 residues. Germline lookup yields CDR1 GEAIGNYY and CDR2 EKD. The J segment lost 0 bases and the V segment lost 3 bases, leaving 8 bases of the junction unmatched. CDR3 protein: CACDGTGGHSSWDTRQMFF. CDR3 in DNA: TGTGCCTGTGACGGGACTGGGGGACATAGCTCCTGGGACACCCGACAGATGTTTTTC.

Details on this clone: A far larger clone is just one base off, so this is likely a read error. The same CDR3 can be traced to other DNA sequences in this sample. The chain recombines TRDV2 with TRDJ1; D is perhaps TRDD3 (6 bases). Per germline, CDR1 GEAIGNYY and CDR2 EKD. The CDR3 sequence is 17 residues long. The germline V and J ends were trimmed by 7 bases and 0 bases, with 23 bases remaining between them. The CDR3 loop reads CACDPLTGKNYTDKLIF. The DNA for the CDR3 is TGTGCCTGCGATCCTCTCACTGGGAAGAATTACACCGATAAACTCATCTTT.

Within the sample, this clone is medium-sized. The chain uses TRDV2 and TRDJ1; 12 nucleotides line up with TRDD3. The J segment lost 2 bases and the V segment lost 1 base, leaving 10 bases of the junction unmatched. CDR1 is GEAIGNYY and CDR2 is EKD in the germline V gene. This CDR3 has 18 amino acids. The CDR3 sequence is CACDTVPLGDTGTDKLIF. CDR3 bases: TGTGCCTGTGACACGGTCCCACTGGGGGATACAGGAACCGATAAACTCATCTTT.

Concerning this clone itself: One base away lies a much larger clone, so this may be a sequencing read error. In the same sample, other DNA sequences code for this CDR3. This chain connects TRDV2 to TRDJ1, with 9 bases identical to TRDD3. This CDR3 is 16 amino acids long. Germline V gene lookup returns CDR1 GEAIGNYY and CDR2 EKD. CDR3 amino acids: CACDTLGDLVTDKLIF. The CDR3 DNA reads TGTGCCTGTGACACGCTGGGGGATTTGGTAACCGATAAGCTCATCTTT.

Concerning this clone itself: Given a far larger clone just one base away, this is likely a sequencing read error. The chain uses TRDV2 and TRDJ1, with TRDD3 matching 13 bases. Losses at the gene ends were 2 bases for V and 0 bases for J; bases not matched to a gene: 17. The germline gives CDR1 GEAIGNYY, CDR2 EKD. This CDR3 has 21 amino acids. The CDR3 DNA is TGTGCCTGTGACAACCTTCCCGGTACTGGGGGATACGGCCGGCACACCGATAAACTCATCTTT. Encoded protein: CACDNLPGTGGYGRHTDKLIF.

The chain carries TRDV2 and TRDJ1; perhaps TRDD3 as D (5 bases). The CDR3 extends over 15 amino acids. Germline V gives CDR1 GEAIGNYY, CDR2 EKD. The V end was cut by 0 bases, the J end by 3 bases, with 13 bases between. The CDR3 bases are TGTGCCTGTGACACCGTCGGGGGTTTCGCCGATAAACTCATCTTT. Its protein is CACDTVGGFADKLIF.

This clone counts as large. Other DNA sequences of this sample code for an identical CDR3. The chain couples TRDV2 to TRDJ3; no firm D call. V lost 0 bases, J lost 5 bases, and 19 bases lay in between. CDR1 is GEAIGNYY and CDR2 is EKD in the germline V gene. CDR3 length: 19 amino acids. CDR3 sequence: CACDTVGVSGGRDTRQMFF. The CDR3 DNA follows: TGTGCCTGTGACACCGTCGGCGTTTCTGGCGGGCGGGACACCCGACAGATGTTTTTC.

Notes on this clone: It may be a read error: a sequence one base away is much more abundant. The sample has other DNA sequences that encode this CDR3 too. The chain uses TRDV2 and TRDJ1, with D possibly TRDD3 on 6 matching bases. Germline V gives CDR1 GEAIGNYY, CDR2 EKD. The CDR3 runs to 16 residues. V was clipped by 1 base and J by 7 bases, with 21 bases between them. This CDR3 reads CACDTLILGDTGKLIF. CDR3 sequence (DNA): TGTGCCTGTGACACGCTAATACTGGGAGATACGGGTAAACTCATCTTT.

Relative to its sample, this clone is medium-sized. The same CDR3 can be traced to other DNA sequences in this sample. V usage is TRDV1 and J usage is TRDJ1; TRDD3 agrees at 12 bases. Germline V gene sequence: CDR1 TSWWSYY, CDR2 QGS. The CDR3 covers 23 residues. Trimming removed 0 bases from V and 0 bases from J; junction bases left unmatched: 20. The CDR3 DNA reads as TGTGCTCTTGGGGAACTAGCACCTAACCCTGGGGGATACGCGGTGGAAGACACCGATAAACTCATCTTT. The encoded protein is CALGELAPNPGGYAVEDTDKLIF.

By its share, this clone is large. The sample carries other DNA sequences with the same CDR3. The chain combines TRDV2 with TRDJ3, with TRDD3 identical over 7 bases. Looked up from germline, CDR1 is GEAIGNYY and CDR2 is EKD. CDR3 length: 18 residues. The V gene end was trimmed by 3 bases and the J gene end by 3 bases; junction bases not matched to a gene: 10. The CDR3 reads CACDSAGGQDWDTRQMFF. The CDR3 region has the DNA TGTGCCTGTGACTCGGCTGGGGGCCAAGACTGGGACACCCGACAGATGTTTTTC.

By proportion, this clone is medium-sized (0.01 to 0.1%). The chain has TRDV2 and TRDJ1; 8 bases are shared with TRDD3. Germline V gives CDR1 GEAIGNYY, CDR2 EKD. After removal of 3 bases from V and 0 bases from J, the junction contained 8 bases not matched to a gene. The CDR3 length is 16 residues. CDR3 coding DNA: TGTGCCTGTGACGGACTGGGGGCCATGTACACCGATAAACTCATCTTT. Translation: CACDGLGAMYTDKLIF.

On this clone: A read error is likely here: a far larger clone is one base away. Additional DNA sequences in this sample encode the identical CDR3. This chain joins TRDV2 and TRDJ3; D gene unclear. CDR1 and CDR2 (germline): GEAIGNYY, EKD. The V gene lost 0 bases and the J gene lost 3 bases, with 17 bases spanning the gap. This CDR3 has 19 amino acids. The CDR3 sequence: CACDTAHSIAGWDTRQMFF. CDR3 DNA: TGTGCCTGTGACACCGCCCACTCTATAGCGGGCTGGGACACCCGACAGATGTTTTTC.

On this clone: TCRdb records a much larger clone's protein for this DNA, with a difference at residue 11 that likely arises from a read error; the protein given is the translation of the DNA. The V gene is TRDV2, the J gene TRDJ1; the D gene is possibly TRDD3 (6 bases). The CDR3 length is 17 residues. CDR1 is GEAIGNYY and CDR2 is EKD in the germline V gene. V gave up 3 bases and J gave up 1 base, with 20 bases separating them. The CDR3 coding sequence is TGTGCCTGTGACTCGGTCGTGGGGGCCCAGTGCACCGATAAACTCATCTTT. It is translated as CACDSVVGAQCTDKLIF.

This clone has more than one count but fewer than ten. A much larger clone differs from this one at a single base, so this may be a read error. Other DNA variants within this sample encode the same CDR3. This rearrangement joins TRDV2 to TRDJ1, with 12 bases aligning to TRDD3. Germline V gene sequence: CDR1 GEAIGNYY, CDR2 EKD. This CDR3 region has 18 residues. This CDR3 reads CACDTVWGIREDTDKLIF. The CDR3 nucleotides are TGTGCCTGTGACACGGTCTGGGGGATACGCGAGGACACTGATAAACTCATCTTT.